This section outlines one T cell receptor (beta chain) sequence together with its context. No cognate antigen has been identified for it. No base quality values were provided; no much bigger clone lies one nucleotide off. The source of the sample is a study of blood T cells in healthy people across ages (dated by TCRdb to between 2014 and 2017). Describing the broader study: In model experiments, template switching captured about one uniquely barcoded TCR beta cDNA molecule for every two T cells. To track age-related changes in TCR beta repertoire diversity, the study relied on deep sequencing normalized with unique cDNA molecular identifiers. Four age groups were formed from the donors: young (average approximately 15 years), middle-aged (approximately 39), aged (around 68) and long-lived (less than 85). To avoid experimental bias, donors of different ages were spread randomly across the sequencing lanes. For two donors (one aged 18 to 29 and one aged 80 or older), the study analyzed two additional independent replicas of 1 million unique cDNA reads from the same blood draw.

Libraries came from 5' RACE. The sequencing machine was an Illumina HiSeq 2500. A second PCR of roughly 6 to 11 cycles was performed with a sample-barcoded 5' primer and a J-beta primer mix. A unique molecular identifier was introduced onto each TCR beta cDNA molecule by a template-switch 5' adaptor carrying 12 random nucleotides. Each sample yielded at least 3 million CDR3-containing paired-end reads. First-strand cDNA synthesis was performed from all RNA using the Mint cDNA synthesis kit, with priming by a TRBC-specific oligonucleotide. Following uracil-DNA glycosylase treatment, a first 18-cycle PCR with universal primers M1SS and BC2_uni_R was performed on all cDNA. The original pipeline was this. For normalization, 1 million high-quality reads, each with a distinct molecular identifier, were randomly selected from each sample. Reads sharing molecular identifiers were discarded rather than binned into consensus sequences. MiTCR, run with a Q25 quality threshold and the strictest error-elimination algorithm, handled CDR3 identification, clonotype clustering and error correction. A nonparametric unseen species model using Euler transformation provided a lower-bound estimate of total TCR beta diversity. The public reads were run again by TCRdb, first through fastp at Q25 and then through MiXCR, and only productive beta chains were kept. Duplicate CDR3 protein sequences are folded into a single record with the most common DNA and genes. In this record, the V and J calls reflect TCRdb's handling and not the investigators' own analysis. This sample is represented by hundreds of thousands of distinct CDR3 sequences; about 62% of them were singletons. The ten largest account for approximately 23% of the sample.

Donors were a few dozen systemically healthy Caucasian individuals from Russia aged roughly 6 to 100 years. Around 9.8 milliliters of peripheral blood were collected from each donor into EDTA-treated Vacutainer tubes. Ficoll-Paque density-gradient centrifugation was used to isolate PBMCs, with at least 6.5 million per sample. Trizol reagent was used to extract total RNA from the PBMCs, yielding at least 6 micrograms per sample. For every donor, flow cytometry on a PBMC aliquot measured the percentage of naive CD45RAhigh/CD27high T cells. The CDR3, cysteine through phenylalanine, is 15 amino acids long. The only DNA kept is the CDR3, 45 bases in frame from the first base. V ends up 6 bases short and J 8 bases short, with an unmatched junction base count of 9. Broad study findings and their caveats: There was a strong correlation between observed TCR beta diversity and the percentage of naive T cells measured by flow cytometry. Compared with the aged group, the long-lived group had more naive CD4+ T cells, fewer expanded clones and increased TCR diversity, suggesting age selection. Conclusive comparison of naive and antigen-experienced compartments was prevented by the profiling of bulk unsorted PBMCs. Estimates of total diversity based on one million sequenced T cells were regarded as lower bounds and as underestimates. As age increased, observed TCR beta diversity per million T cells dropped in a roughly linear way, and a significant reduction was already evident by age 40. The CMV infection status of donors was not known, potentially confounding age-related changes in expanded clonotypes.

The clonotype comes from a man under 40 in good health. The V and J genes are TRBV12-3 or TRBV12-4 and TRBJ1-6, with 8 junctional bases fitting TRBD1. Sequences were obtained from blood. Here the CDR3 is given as CASSLDTGGDSPLHF. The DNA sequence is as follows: TGTGCCAGCAGCCTGGACACAGGGGGAGATTCACCCCTCCACTTT.